This T cell receptor (beta chain) was observed in a study of blood T cells in healthy people across ages. Study background: Template switching recovered approximately one barcoded beta molecule for every two T cells. Study conclusions and caveats: Shifts in expanded clonotypes may have been confounded by donor CMV status, which was unknown.

The germline V gene encodes CDR1 SGHTA and CDR2 FQGNSA. The J segment lost 4 bases and the V segment lost 6 bases, leaving 5 bases of the junction unmatched. The CDR3 loop spans 14 amino acids. On this clonotype: What it binds is unknown.

Alongside a J-beta primer mix, a sample-barcoded 5' primer served in a second PCR lasting about 7 to 11 cycles. Each TCR beta cDNA got a 12-nucleotide random molecular identifier. TCRdb called the 5' RACE reads again in MiXCR, with one record for every CDR3 protein. The repertoire holds 750,000 to 950,000 distinct CDR3 sequences, with roughly 53% as singletons. The sequenced material came from blood. The source of this sequence is an elderly man in good health. The chain links TRBV7-2 to TRBJ2-5, with 10 nucleotides matching TRBD2. The CDR3 loop reads CASSLAGARETQYF. CDR3 nucleotide sequence: TGTGCCAGCAGTCTAGCGGGGGCTAGAGAGACCCAGTACTTC.